This T cell receptor (beta chain) was documented in a study of PD-L1 blockade in urothelial cancer. Produced via immunoSEQ multiplex PCR; TCRdb's table is partial and in-frame only. The table shows about 76,000 clones, with around 84% occurring only once. This CDR3 has 19 residues. The germline CDR1 and CDR2 sequences are SGHRS and YFSETQ. The germline V and J ends were trimmed by 1 base and 0 bases, with 21 bases remaining between them. This clone was counted a single time. The sequence was obtained from a man between 65 and 85 years old with urothelial cancer. The sequencing used PBMCs, collected around atezolizumab (anti-PD-L1) treatment. The chain has TRBV5-1 and TRBJ2-3; a weak D match, TRBD2 (7 bases). CDR3 in amino acids: CASSLSGAASGASTDTQYF. The DNA for the CDR3 is TGCGCCAGCAGCTTGTCAGGGGCGGCAAGCGGGGCTAGCACAGATACGCAGTATTTT.